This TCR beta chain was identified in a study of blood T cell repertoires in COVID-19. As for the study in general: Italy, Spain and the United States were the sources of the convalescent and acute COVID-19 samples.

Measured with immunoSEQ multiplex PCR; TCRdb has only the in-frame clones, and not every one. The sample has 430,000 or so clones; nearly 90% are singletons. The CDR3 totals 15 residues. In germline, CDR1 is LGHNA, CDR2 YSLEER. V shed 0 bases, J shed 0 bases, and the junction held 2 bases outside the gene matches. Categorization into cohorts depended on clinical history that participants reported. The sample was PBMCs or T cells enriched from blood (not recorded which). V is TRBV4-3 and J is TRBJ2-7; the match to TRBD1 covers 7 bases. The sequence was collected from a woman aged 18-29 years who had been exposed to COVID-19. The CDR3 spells CASSQERGRSYEQYF. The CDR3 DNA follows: TGCGCCAGCAGCCAAGAGAGGGGGCGCTCCTACGAGCAGTACTTC.